This TCR beta chain was sequenced in a study of technical replicates of blood from a handful of donors. The table came from immunoSEQ multiplex PCR; TCRdb's copy has only in-frame clones and leaves some out. The table lists tens of thousands of clones, roughly 94% of them singletons. There are 17 residues in the CDR3. Per germline, CDR1 SGHTA and CDR2 FQGNSA. V shed 2 bases and J shed 0 bases, with 16 bases lying between them. Source material: T cells isolated from PBMCs. The sequence derives from a human donor in good health. The V and J genes are TRBV7-2 and TRBJ1-1; weak D call: TRBD1 (5 bases). CDR3 sequence reads: CASSLILGEGLNTEAFF. In nucleotides, the CDR3 is TGTGCCAGCAGCTTAATTTTAGGGGAGGGGCTGAACACTGAAGCTTTCTTT.